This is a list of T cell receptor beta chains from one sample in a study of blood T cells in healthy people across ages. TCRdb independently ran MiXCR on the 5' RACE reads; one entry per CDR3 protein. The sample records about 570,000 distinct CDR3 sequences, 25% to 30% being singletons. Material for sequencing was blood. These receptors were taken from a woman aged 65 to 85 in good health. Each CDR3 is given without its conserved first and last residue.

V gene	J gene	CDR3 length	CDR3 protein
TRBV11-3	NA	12	ASSLDGGTGEQF
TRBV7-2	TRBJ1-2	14	ASSLEGPRNSYGYT
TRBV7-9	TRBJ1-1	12	ASSLQAMNTEAF
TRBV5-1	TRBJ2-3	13	ASSSRLQGRDTQY
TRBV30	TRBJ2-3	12	AWRGGVHTDTQY
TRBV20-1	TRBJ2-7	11	SAAPRASYEQS
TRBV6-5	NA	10	ASSYGGRVQF
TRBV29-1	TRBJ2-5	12	SVGGTSGQETQY
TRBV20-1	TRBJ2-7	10	SAARQGYEQY
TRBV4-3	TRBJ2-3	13	ASSQAGSGADTQY
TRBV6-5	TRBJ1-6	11	ASSYNAESPLH
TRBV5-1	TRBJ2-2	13	ASSLIGRNTGELF
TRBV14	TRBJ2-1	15	ASSPLAPGQGKNEQF
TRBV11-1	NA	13	ASSWTSVGSYEQY
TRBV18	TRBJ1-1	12	ASSPQGMNTEAF
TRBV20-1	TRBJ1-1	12	SARDLTGFTEAF
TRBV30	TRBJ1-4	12	AWTPGNLNEKLF
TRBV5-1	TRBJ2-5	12	ASSYDPGQGAPY
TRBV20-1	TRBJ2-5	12	SASMGGQRETQY
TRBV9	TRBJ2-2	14	ASSVTSRSNTGELF
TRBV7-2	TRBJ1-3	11	ASSSKVRDTIY
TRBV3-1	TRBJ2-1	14	ASSQPNPGQYNEQF
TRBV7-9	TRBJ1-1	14	ASSSRGGEFGTEAF
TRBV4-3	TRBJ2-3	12	ASSTGGVTDTQY
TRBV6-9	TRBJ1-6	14	ASSYPARGGSVPLH
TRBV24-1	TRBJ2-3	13	ATSDLDREPDTQY
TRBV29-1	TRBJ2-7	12	SVEESGYPYEQY
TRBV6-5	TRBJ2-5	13	ASRPGQGRWETQY
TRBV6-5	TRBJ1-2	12	ASSYGGRNYGYT
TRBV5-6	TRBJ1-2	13	ASSLEVIANYGYT
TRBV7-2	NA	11	ASVAGGPDEQF
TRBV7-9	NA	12	ASSLSGAVSEQY